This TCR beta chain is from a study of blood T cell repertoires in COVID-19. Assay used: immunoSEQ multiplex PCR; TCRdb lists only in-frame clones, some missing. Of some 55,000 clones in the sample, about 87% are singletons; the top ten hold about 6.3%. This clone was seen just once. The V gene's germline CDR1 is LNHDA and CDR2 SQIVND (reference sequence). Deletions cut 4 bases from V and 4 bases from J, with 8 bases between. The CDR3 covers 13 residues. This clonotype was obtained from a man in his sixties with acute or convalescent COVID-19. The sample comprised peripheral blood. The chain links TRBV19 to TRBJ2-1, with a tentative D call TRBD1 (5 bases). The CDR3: CASSKDRYNEQFF. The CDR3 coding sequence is TGTGCCAGTAGTAAAGACAGATACAATGAGCAGTTCTTC.